What follows are 5 T cell receptor beta chains derived from one specimen sequenced in a study of T cell responses to AZD1222 COVID-19 vaccine. Only in-frame clones appear in the TCRdb table, and some are missing; sequencing was by immunoSEQ multiplex PCR. The data contain about 120,000 clones, around 89% of them singletons. Sequenced here: peripheral blood, sampled on day 0 of AZD1222 vaccination. The receptors here all came from an adult in good health.

The chain joins TRBV19 to TRBJ1-1; tentatively, D is TRBD1 (6 bases). The CDR3 is made up of 16 amino acids. V dropped 5 bases and J dropped 4 bases, with 20 bases sitting between them. The germline gives CDR1 LNHDA, CDR2 SQIVND (reference sequence). The CDR3 DNA reads as TGTGCCAGTAGTCCCACTGGCCGGGGGGCTTTCACTGAAGCTTTCTTT. Its translation: CASSPTGRGAFTEAFF.

The rearrangement uses TRBV10-3 and TRBJ1-2, with D perhaps TRBD1 (5 bases). The CDR3 consists of 14 residues. Germline V CDR1 and CDR2: ENHRY, SYGVKD. Trimming shortened V by 1 base and J by 8 bases, and 14 bases separated the two germline ends. The CDR3 nucleotides are TGTGCCATCAGTGAGTTAGAGGGAAGGGACGGCTACACCTTC. Amino acids: CAISELEGRDGYTF.

This clone was observed a few times. The chain has TRBV7-3 and TRBJ2-1, with a weak D call TRBD2 (5 bases). Germline assignment: CDR1 SGHTA and CDR2 FQGTGA. This CDR3 is 14 amino acids long. V was pared by 2 bases and J by 6 bases, with 11 bases between. The CDR3 loop reads CASSLPPGSNEQFF. DNA for the CDR3: TGTGCCAGCAGCTTACCGCCGGGGAGCAATGAGCAGTTCTTC. Drawing the rest from reference TRBV7-3 and TRBJ2-1, the complete variable domain is GAGVSQTPSNKVTEKGKYVELRCDPISGHTALYWYRQSLGQGPEFLIYFQGTGAADDSGLPNDRFFAVRPEGSVSTLKIQRTERGDSAVYLCASSLPPGSNEQFFGPGTRLTVL.

The chain couples TRBV6-4 to TRBJ2-5, with 13 bases aligning to TRBD2. CDR1 is MRHNA, CDR2 SNTAGT, per germline. This CDR3 has 16 amino acids. V lost 3 bases to trimming and J lost 2 bases; unmatched junction nucleotides: 3. In nucleotides, the CDR3 is TGTGCCAGCAGTGAGACACTAGCGGGGGGGCAAGAGACCCAGTACTTC. It is translated as CASSETLAGGQETQYF.

This chain connects TRBV19 to TRBJ2-7; D might be TRBD1 (5 bases). Germline-derived CDR1 and CDR2 are LNHDA and SQIVND (reference sequence). Trimming removed 2 bases at V and 5 bases at J, with 13 bases between. The CDR3 consists of 14 residues. The DNA of the CDR3 is TGTGCCAGTAGTATAAAGGGGATGGTGAACGAGCAGTACTTC. This encodes CASSIKGMVNEQYF.